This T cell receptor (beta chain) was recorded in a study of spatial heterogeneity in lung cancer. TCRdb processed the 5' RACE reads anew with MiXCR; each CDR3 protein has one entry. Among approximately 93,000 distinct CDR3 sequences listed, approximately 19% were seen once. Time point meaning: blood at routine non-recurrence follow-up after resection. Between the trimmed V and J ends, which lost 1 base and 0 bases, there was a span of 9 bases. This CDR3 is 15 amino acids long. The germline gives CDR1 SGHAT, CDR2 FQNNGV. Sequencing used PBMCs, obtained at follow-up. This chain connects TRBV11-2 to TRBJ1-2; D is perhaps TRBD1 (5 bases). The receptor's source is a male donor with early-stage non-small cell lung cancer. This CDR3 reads CASSLVRGANYGYTF. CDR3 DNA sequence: TGTGCCAGCAGCTTAGTTAGGGGCGCTAACTATGGCTACACCTTC.